The 32 T cell receptor beta chains below all came from one sample that was sequenced in a study of radiation and T cells in renal cell carcinoma. The assay was immunoSEQ multiplex PCR, and TCRdb's table has in-frame clones only and misses some. Of 150,000 or so clones listed, around 90% are singletons. The sample's time point: baseline pretreatment blood. Described treatment: 15 Gy SBRT to primary tumor, nephrectomy 4 weeks later. The source material was blood, sampled from a patient whose treatment included radiotherapy and nephrectomy. All receptors come from a woman between 65 and 79 years old with renal cell carcinoma.

This chain uses TRBV2 with TRBJ2-5, with D possibly being TRBD2 (5 bases). The CDR3 loop spans 11 amino acids. Trimming shortened V by 4 bases and J by 5 bases, and 5 bases separated the two germline ends. The germline V gene has CDR1 SNHLY and CDR2 FYNNEI. In DNA form, the CDR3 reads TGTGCCAGCAGTGGGGAGGAGACCCAGTACTTC. This codes for CASSGEETQYF.

The chain has TRBV6-1 and TRBJ1-2; 9 nucleotides match TRBD1. Germline CDR1 and CDR2: MNHNS and SASEGT. The V and J ends lost 8 bases and 7 bases, in that order; junction bases with no gene match: 8. The CDR3 has 13 residues. The CDR3 DNA reads as TGTGCCAGCTTAAAACAGGGGGCTTTTGGCTACACCTTC. It specifies CASLKQGAFGYTF.

A remark on this clone: The same CDR3 also results from other DNA sequences found in this sample. This chain connects TRBV7-2 to TRBJ2-3; no reliable D call. The germline gives CDR1 SGHTA, CDR2 FQGNSA. The V end was cut by 3 bases, the J end by 1 base, with 5 bases between. The CDR3 sequence is 13 residues long. Written as DNA, the CDR3 is TGTGCCAGCAGCTTTGGGGGCACAGATACGCAGTATTTT. Protein: CASSFGGTDTQYF.

This chain joins TRBV4-1 and TRBJ2-3; D not certain. Per the germline V gene, CDR1 is MGHRA and CDR2 is YSYEKL. CDR3 length equals 16 residues. V was clipped by 0 bases and J by 2 bases, with 12 bases between them. In DNA, the CDR3 is TGCGCCAGCAGCCAAGATTTCGTCCCCCACACAGATACGCAGTATTTT. Translated, it gives CASSQDFVPHTDTQYF.

The V call is TRBV28, the J call TRBJ1-6; D unclear. This CDR3 contains 14 residues. Between the trimmed V and J ends, which lost 3 bases and 5 bases, there was a span of 8 bases. Germline assignment: CDR1 MDHEN and CDR2 SYDVKM. The CDR3 DNA sequence: TGTGCCAGCAGTTTTTCACAGAATAATTCACCCCTCCACTTT. Translated: CASSFSQNNSPLHF.

The rearrangement links TRBV7-2 to TRBJ1-2, with 7 bases matching TRBD1. The V gene end was trimmed by 0 bases and the J gene end by 3 bases; junction bases not matched to a gene: 4. The germline gives CDR1 SGHTA, CDR2 FQGNSA. The CDR3 runs 15 residues. The CDR3: CASSLAQGRYYGYTF. The CDR3 DNA follows: TGTGCCAGCAGCTTAGCACAGGGGAGGTACTATGGCTACACCTTC.

The genes are TRBV6-6 and TRBJ1-1, with TRBD1 matching 7 bases. This CDR3 spans 14 amino acids. Germline V gene sequence: CDR1 MNHNY, CDR2 SVGAGI (reference sequence). With V trimmed by 2 bases and J by 5 bases, 5 bases remained unmatched. As DNA, the CDR3 is TGTGCCAGCAGTTACAAGGGGGCGGGTACTGAAGCTTTCTTT. The encoded protein is CASSYKGAGTEAFF.

J is TRBJ1-3 and V is TRBV7-9; the D gene is possibly TRBD1 (6 bases). The germline gives CDR1 SEHNR, CDR2 FQNEAQ (reference sequence). The V end was cut by 2 bases, the J end by 2 bases, with 10 bases between. The CDR3 has 15 residues. CDR3 sequence: CASSLSGGPGNTIYF. CDR3 DNA: TGTGCCAGCAGCTTAAGCGGGGGGCCTGGAAACACCATATATTTT.

The chain recombines TRBV5-5 with TRBJ1-4; possibly TRBD1 for D (5 bases). Trimming stripped 4 bases from V and 6 bases from J, with 16 bases between. The CDR3 spans 15 residues. Germline-derived CDR1 and CDR2 are SGHKS and YYEKEE (reference sequence). The chain's CDR3 is CASSIGGRRDEKLFF. The CDR3 region has the DNA TGTGCCAGCAGCATCGGAGGGCGCAGGGATGAAAAACTGTTTTTT.

The chain recombines TRBV19 with TRBJ2-7; 7 bases line up with TRBD1. With V trimmed by 5 bases and J by 8 bases, 12 bases remained unmatched. CDR3 size: 14 residues. CDR1 LNHDA and CDR2 SQIVND come from the germline V gene (reference sequence). Written as DNA, the CDR3 is TGTGCCAGTAGTCCGGACAGGTTTTCACTAAAGCAGTACTTC. Residues: CASSPDRFSLKQYF.

This sequence joins TRBV28 and TRBJ1-1; D may be TRBD1 (5 bases). The V end was cut by 6 bases, the J end by 4 bases, with 12 bases between. CDR1 MDHEN and CDR2 SYDVKM come from the germline V gene. The CDR3 extends over 13 amino acids. CDR3 DNA: TGTGCCAGCAGCCCCCCAGGGTCCACTGAAGCTTTCTTT. Amino acid sequence: CASSPPGSTEAFF.

CDR3 sequence reads: CASSLISGDGYTF. In DNA, the CDR3 is TGTGCCAGCAGCTTAATATCAGGGGATGGCTACACCTTC. The V gene is TRBV7-3, the J gene TRBJ1-2; D perhaps matches TRBD1 (6 bases). The CDR3 extends over 13 amino acids. Trimming removed 1 base at V and 6 bases at J, with 9 bases between. CDR1 is SGHTA and CDR2 is FQGTGA in the germline V gene.

The rearrangement joins TRBV7-8 to TRBJ1-2, with D possibly matching TRBD1 (6 bases). Trimming removed 1 base from V and 5 bases from J, with 23 bases in between. CDR1 is SGHVS, CDR2 FQNEAQ, per germline. The CDR3 runs to 18 residues. The CDR3 is CASSLERVTGVSPYGYTF. The CDR3 coding sequence is TGTGCCAGCAGCTTAGAACGGGTGACAGGCGTTTCTCCGTATGGCTACACCTTC.

The DNA for the CDR3 is TGCGCCAGCAGCTTAGGGGTGACTGAAGCTTTCTTT. Protein product: CASSLGVTEAFF. The chain couples TRBV5-1 to TRBJ1-1; D is possibly TRBD1 (5 bases). Germline CDR1 reads SGHRS; CDR2 reads YFSETQ. There are 12 residues in the CDR3. V lost 2 bases and J lost 5, with 7 bases in between.

The chain has TRBV5-6 and TRBJ1-2, with a weak D call TRBD1 (5 bases). This CDR3 spans 16 amino acids. Germline assignment: CDR1 SGHDT and CDR2 YYEEEE. The V gene lost 4 bases and the J gene lost 0 bases, with 16 bases spanning the gap. CDR3 sequence: CASSPWGLEANYGYTF. DNA for the CDR3: TGTGCCAGCAGCCCTTGGGGACTTGAGGCTAACTATGGCTACACCTTC.

The V and J genes are TRBV7-2 and TRBJ2-3; 7 bases map to TRBD2. From germline, CDR1 is SGHTA and CDR2 FQGNSA. The trim removed 0 bases at V and 1 base at J, leaving 7 bases unmatched. This CDR3 contains 17 residues. CDR3 sequence reads: CASSLAEPGLRTDTQYF. In DNA, the CDR3 is TGTGCCAGCAGCTTAGCGGAGCCGGGACTACGCACAGATACGCAGTATTTT.

The CDR3 sequence is CASSVEEGHYEQYF. CDR3 DNA sequence: TGTGCCAGCAGCGTAGAGGAAGGGCACTACGAGCAGTACTTC. V usage is TRBV9 and J usage is TRBJ2-7; the D is unclear. Germline CDR1 reads SGDLS; CDR2 reads YYNGEE. Trimming left V 0 bases short and J 3 bases short, with 10 bases between. There are 14 residues in the CDR3.

The chain combines TRBV6-6 with TRBJ1-6; TRBD1 matches at 8 bases. Germline V lookup: CDR1 MNHNY, CDR2 SVGAGI (reference sequence). With V trimmed by 4 bases and J by 7 bases, 6 bases remained unmatched. This CDR3 has 15 residues. The CDR3 region has the DNA TGTGCCAGCAGTTTCCGGACAGGGAAGAATTCACCCCTCCACTTT. Protein sequence: CASSFRTGKNSPLHF.

This sequence joins TRBV5-5 and TRBJ2-1; 7 bases match TRBD2. Germline CDR1 and CDR2: SGHKS and YYEKEE (reference sequence). CDR3 length equals 15 residues. The junction had 5 bases not matched to a gene; V was cut back by 2 bases and J by 3 bases. The CDR3 reads CASSFLAGNYNEQFF. The CDR3 nucleotides are TGTGCCAGCAGCTTTTTAGCGGGCAACTACAATGAGCAGTTCTTC.

The chain recombines TRBV7-2 with TRBJ2-5, with a weak D call TRBD2 (5 bases). The V end lost 4 bases, the J end lost 5 bases, and 11 bases lay between the germline ends. This CDR3 region has 13 residues. Per germline, CDR1 SGHTA and CDR2 FQGNSA. CDR3 amino acids: CASSSGRGETQYF. The DNA for the CDR3 is TGTGCCAGCAGCTCGGGGAGAGGGGAGACCCAGTACTTC.

The CDR3 region is CSVVETASPLYGYTF. The CDR3 DNA follows: TGCAGCGTTGTTGAAACGGCTTCACCTCTCTATGGCTACACCTTC. The J gene is TRBJ1-2, the V gene TRBV29-1; D is ambiguous. This CDR3 spans 15 amino acids. V shed 4 bases and J shed 4 bases, with 19 bases lying between them. Per germline, CDR1 SQVTM and CDR2 ANQGSEA.

The rearrangement links TRBV18 to TRBJ1-2; the D gene is possibly TRBD1 (6 bases). V was pared by 3 bases and J by 10 bases, with 18 bases between. The CDR3 consists of 14 residues. Per the germline V gene, CDR1 is KGHSH and CDR2 is LQKENI. CDR3 residues: CASSPEAGQSTYTF. The CDR3 DNA follows: TGTGCCAGCTCACCCGAGGCGGGACAATCGACCTACACCTTC.

The rearrangement uses TRBV6-5 and TRBJ1-5; D is unclear. This CDR3 is built from 14 residues. The V and J ends lost 7 bases and 3 bases respectively, with 13 bases between them. Looked up from germline, CDR1 is MNHEY and CDR2 is SVGAGI. Written as DNA, the CDR3 is TGTGCCAGCACACCACCAGGAACCAATCAGCCCCAGCATTTT. It codes for CASTPPGTNQPQHF.

This clone was counted only a few times. This rearrangement joins TRBV11-1 to TRBJ1-1; 7 bases are a match to TRBD1. V was clipped by 5 bases and J by 6 bases; unmatched bases: 9. CDR3 length: 14 residues. Germline CDR1 reads SGHAT; CDR2 reads FQDESV (reference sequence). The CDR3 coding sequence is TGTGCCAGCAGCCGACAGGGAGGGATCGCTGAAGCTTTCTTT. Translating gives CASSRQGGIAEAFF.

As regards this clone: This CDR3 is also generated by other DNA sequences in the sample. The chain joins TRBV7-9 to TRBJ1-1; D is ambiguous. V was cut by 4 bases and J by 4 bases, with 10 bases left in between. Germline loops: CDR1 SEHNR, CDR2 FQNEAQ (reference sequence). The CDR3 covers 13 residues. The CDR3 here is CASSSISGTEAFF. The CDR3 DNA is TGTGCCAGCAGCTCTATATCGGGCACTGAAGCTTTCTTT.

V usage is TRBV2 and J usage is TRBJ2-2, with D maybe TRBD1 (7 bases). This CDR3 has 14 amino acids. With 7 bases removed from V and 4 bases from J, the gap between germline ends came to 13 bases. Per germline, CDR1 SNHLY and CDR2 FYNNEI. The CDR3 region is CASNSGGLTGELFF. Written as DNA, the CDR3 is TGTGCCAGCAATTCAGGGGGACTCACCGGGGAGCTGTTTTTT.

The chain carries TRBV5-1 and TRBJ2-5; weak D call: TRBD1 (6 bases). Germline V gene sequence: CDR1 SGHRS, CDR2 YFSETQ. The CDR3 contains 17 residues. Between the trimmed V and J ends, which lost 4 bases and 1 base, there was a span of 20 bases. The CDR3: CASSLVPGHPPQETQYF. The CDR3 nucleotides read TGCGCCAGCAGCCTCGTCCCGGGACACCCGCCCCAAGAGACCCAGTACTTC.

This chain joins TRBV7-9 and TRBJ2-2; TRBD1 matches 7 bases. The CDR3 runs to 15 residues. The germline gives CDR1 SEHNR, CDR2 FQNEAQ (reference sequence). The V gene end was trimmed by 5 bases and the J gene end by 2 bases; junction bases not matched to a gene: 5. CDR3 residues: CASSATGRNTGELFF. Here the CDR3 DNA reads TGTGCCAGCAGCGCGACAGGGAGAAACACCGGGGAGCTGTTTTTT. The full variable domain, completed using reference TRBV7-9 and TRBJ2-2, is DTGVSQNPRHKITKRGQNVTFRCDPISEHNRLYWYRQTLGQGPEFLTYFQNEAQLEKSRLLSDRFSAERPKGSFSTLEIQRTEQGDSAMYLCASSATGRNTGELFFGEGSRLTVL.

This chain connects TRBV2 to TRBJ1-1; D remains unclear. Germline V gives CDR1 SNHLY, CDR2 FYNNEI. Trimming shortened V by 6 bases and J by 11 bases, and 13 bases separated the two germline ends. This CDR3 has 11 residues. The CDR3 DNA sequence: TGTGCCAGCAGCCCCCGCAGAGGGGCTTTCTTT. Translated: CASSPRRGAFF. Variable domain in full (rest from reference TRBV2 and TRBJ1-1): EPEVTQTPSHQVTQMGQEVILRCVPISNHLYFYWYRQILGQKVEFLVSFYNNEISEKSEIFDDQFSVERPDGSNFTLKIRSTKLEDSAMYFCASSPRRGAFFGQGTRLTVV.

V and J are TRBV25-1 and TRBJ2-5, with D uncertain. The J call could be wrong; TRBJ2-7 is a better fit for the DNA end. From germline, CDR1 is MGHDK and CDR2 SYGVNS. The CDR3 totals 14 residues. CDR3 nucleotides: TGTGCCAGCAGTGAGGACGGCAGTTCCTACGAGCAGTACTTC. Its translation: CASSEDGSSYEQYF.

This chain connects TRBV6-1 to TRBJ1-3; D not certain. The CDR3 length is 14 residues. Germline CDR1 MNHNS, CDR2 SASEGT. V was pared by 3 bases and J by 0 bases, with 6 bases between. The CDR3 is CASSDGVSGNTIYF. Here the CDR3 DNA reads TGTGCCAGCAGTGACGGGGTCTCTGGAAACACCATATATTTT.

This chain uses TRBV6-6 with TRBJ2-1, with 11 nucleotides matching TRBD2. Germline V CDR1 and CDR2: MNHNY, SVGAGI (reference sequence). The trim removed 3 bases at V and 10 bases at J, leaving 5 bases unmatched. This CDR3 comprises 14 residues. CDR3 sequence: CASSYGLAGGEQFF. The CDR3 DNA is TGTGCCAGCAGTTATGGGCTAGCGGGGGGCGAGCAGTTCTTC.